Following are 9 T cell receptor beta chains from one sample sequenced in a study of cytomegalovirus exposure and HLA in healthy donors. Both 60 Vbeta primers and 13 Jbeta primers went into the PCR. The protocol was immunoSEQ multiplex PCR, while the TCRdb copy is restricted to in-frame clones and leaves out a portion. Counted here are 150,000 or so clones, 80% occurring once; the ten biggest clones make up over 13%. The sequenced material came from PBMCs. The receptors here all came from a woman aged 40 to 55 in good health and CMV-seronegative.

This sequence joins TRBV19 and TRBJ2-1, with TRBD2 identical over 11 bases. The junction had 0 bases not matched to a gene; V was cut back by 3 bases and J by 5 bases. Germline V gene lookup returns CDR1 LNHDA and CDR2 SQIVND (reference sequence). The CDR3 totals 14 residues. DNA of the CDR3: TGTGCCAGTAGTATGGGACTAGCGGACAATGAGCAGTTCTTC. Its protein is CASSMGLADNEQFF.

V and J are TRBV19 and TRBJ2-7; D is ambiguous. The germline V gene encodes CDR1 LNHDA and CDR2 SQIVND (reference sequence). This CDR3 is 16 amino acids long. Trimming cost V 0 bases and J 3 bases, with 15 bases left between them. The CDR3 DNA reads as TGTGCCAGTAGTATAGATCTCGCCCTGCCGGGCTACGAGCAGTACTTC. Encoded protein: CASSIDLALPGYEQYF.

Only a few counts were recorded for this clone. The identical CDR3 is also encoded by other nucleotide sequences in the sample. This sequence joins TRBV6-5 and TRBJ1-2, with D possibly matching TRBD1 (5 bases). The CDR3 contains 13 residues. The V end was cut by 4 bases, the J end by 0 bases, with 6 bases between. Looked up from germline, CDR1 is MNHEY and CDR2 is SVGAGI. The CDR3 protein is CASSSTANYGYTF. CDR3 nucleotide sequence: TGTGCCAGCAGTTCGACAGCTAACTATGGCTACACCTTC.

The rearrangement joins TRBV9 to TRBJ1-5; D gene ambiguous. This CDR3 contains 14 residues. Germline CDR1 reads SGDLS; CDR2 reads YYNGEE. Trimming took 3 bases from V and 0 from J, leaving 7 bases between them. The CDR3 reads CASSEQPSNQPQHF. For the CDR3, the DNA is TGTGCCAGCAGCGAACAGCCTAGCAATCAGCCCCAGCATTTT. Combining the CDR3 with reference TRBV9 and TRBJ1-5 gives the whole variable domain DSGVTQTPKHLITATGQRVTLRCSPRSGDLSVYWYQQSLDQGLQFLIQYYNGEERAKGNILERFSAQQFPDLHSELNLSSLELGDSALYFCASSEQPSNQPQHFGDGTRLSIL.

Written as DNA, the CDR3 is TGTGCCAGCAGCGCCGCGCAGGGGGTTCAGCCCCAGCATTTT. Encoded protein: CASSAAQGVQPQHF. The V and J genes are TRBV5-6 and TRBJ1-5; 7 bases fit TRBD1. The V gene's germline CDR1 is SGHDT and CDR2 YYEEEE. V trimming: 4 bases; J trimming: 6 bases; junction bases outside the gene matches: 7. This CDR3 is 14 amino acids long.

The CDR3 DNA is TGTGCCACCAGCACTTCCGGGACAGGGGGCGGCTACGAGCAGTACTTC. It yields the protein CATSTSGTGGGYEQYF. V usage is TRBV15 and J usage is TRBJ2-7; 12 bases map to TRBD1. This CDR3 spans 16 amino acids. The trim removed 4 bases at V and 3 bases at J, leaving 7 bases unmatched. Germline CDR1 is LNHNV and CDR2 is YYDKDF (reference sequence). The entire variable domain, with the rest obtained from reference TRBV15 and TRBJ2-7, is as follows: DAMVIQNPRYQVTQFGKPVTLSCSQTLNHNVMYWYQQKSSQAPKLLFHYYDKDFNNEADTPDNFQSRRPNTSFCFLDIRSPGLGDTAMYLCATSTSGTGGGYEQYFGPGTRLTVT.

The chain links TRBV25-1 to TRBJ1-1, with a possible D match to TRBD1 (5 bases). The CDR3 totals 14 residues. Germline V gene sequence: CDR1 MGHDK, CDR2 SYGVNS. Trimming removed 7 bases from V and 1 base from J, with 13 bases in between. The CDR3 bases are TGTGCCAGCAAAGGGGTCGGGGGGAACACTGAAGCTTTCTTT. Amino acids: CASKGVGGNTEAFF.

V is TRBV7-9 and J is TRBJ2-3; D call uncertain. This CDR3 comprises 12 residues. V was clipped by 5 bases and J by 5 bases, with 8 bases between them. Germline V CDR1 and CDR2: SEHNR, FQNEAQ (reference sequence). The CDR3 bases are TGTGCCAGCAGCGCCGACATAGATACGCAGTATTTT. Its translation is CASSADIDTQYF.

This clone occurred a few times. V is TRBV14 and J is TRBJ1-1; D is ambiguous. CDR3 length: 17 amino acids. Germline V gene data show CDR1 as SGHDN and CDR2 as FVKESK. Deletions cut 1 base from V and 0 bases from J, with 15 bases between. The chain's CDR3 is CASSQAVSSRLNTEAFF. In DNA form, the CDR3 reads TGTGCCAGCAGCCAAGCTGTGTCCAGTCGTCTGAACACTGAAGCTTTCTTT.